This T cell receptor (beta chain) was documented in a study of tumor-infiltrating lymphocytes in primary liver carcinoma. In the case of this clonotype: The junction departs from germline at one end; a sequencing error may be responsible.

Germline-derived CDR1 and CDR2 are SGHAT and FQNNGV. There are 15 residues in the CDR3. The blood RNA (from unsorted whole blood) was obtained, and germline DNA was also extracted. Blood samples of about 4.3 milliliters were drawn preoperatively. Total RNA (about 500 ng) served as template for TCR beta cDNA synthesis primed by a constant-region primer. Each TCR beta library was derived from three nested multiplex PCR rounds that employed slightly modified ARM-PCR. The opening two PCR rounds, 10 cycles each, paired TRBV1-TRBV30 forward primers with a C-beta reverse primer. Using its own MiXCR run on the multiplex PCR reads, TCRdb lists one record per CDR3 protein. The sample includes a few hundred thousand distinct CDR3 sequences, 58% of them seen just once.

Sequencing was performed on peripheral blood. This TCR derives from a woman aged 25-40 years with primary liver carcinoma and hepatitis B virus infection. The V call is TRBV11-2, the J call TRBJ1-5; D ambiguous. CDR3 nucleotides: TGTACCAGCAGCTTAACTATTGGTGCTGGTGAAACCCAGCATTTT. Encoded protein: CTSSLTIGAGETQHF.